This T cell receptor beta chain was recovered during a study of T-cell reconstitution after alpha-beta-depleted transplantation in children. The CDR3 is made up of 15 amino acids. V was clipped by 2 bases and J by 4 bases, with 14 bases between them. CDR1 is LNHNV and CDR2 is YYDKDF in the germline V gene (reference sequence). Unique molecular identifiers featured in how the TCRbeta library was prepared. A single record per CDR3 protein comes from TCRdb applying MiXCR to the PCR reads. The sample holds 490,000 or so distinct CDR3 sequences, about 12% seen once. This clonotype was recorded at least ten times.

The chain employs TRBV15 and TRBJ2-5; D might be TRBD2 (6 bases). The TCR sequence derives from a human donor who donated a stem cell graft to a child with combined immunodeficiency. The sequences come from PBMCs from the stem cell graft donor, collected from the stem cell graft. CDR3 sequence (DNA): TGTGCCACCAGCAGACCTCAAGGAGGGATAGAGACCCAGTACTTC. Its protein product is CATSRPQGGIETQYF.